This paragraph reports one TCR beta chain. Trimming shortened V by 1 base and J by 2 bases, and 13 bases separated the two germline ends. The CDR3 runs 15 residues. Germline lookup yields CDR1 SGHNT and CDR2 YYREEE (reference sequence). Profiled with immunoSEQ multiplex PCR; TCRdb holds only in-frame clones, not every one. Among a few million clones listed, 90% to 95% were seen once. The record originates from a study of shared clonotypes between healthy human individuals. J is TRBJ2-7 and V is TRBV5-4; possibly TRBD1 for D (6 bases). What was sequenced was naive CD4+ T cells from PBMCs. Noted subset: CD45RA+ positively selected. The clonotype was recovered from a young man in good health. Some clones in this sample may be carry-over from other donors' samples. The CDR3 sequence is CASSLKDRTTYEQYF. The CDR3, as DNA: TGTGCCAGCAGCTTGAAGGACAGAACCACCTACGAGCAGTACTTC.